This T cell receptor (beta chain) is drawn from a study of CD8 T cells in Susac syndrome (dated by TCRdb to the late 2010s). About the investigation overall: Among the sequenced Susac syndrome patients, about six had clinically active disease and about eight were in clinical remission. At blood withdrawal, Susac syndrome patients were either therapy-naive, taking corticosteroids (in some cases with IVIg as well), or taking IVIg alone. Whether CD8+ T cell activation and differentiation in Susac syndrome was antigen driven was tested using repertoire sequencing.

For this clonotype: This clone's antigen is unknown. No much larger clone exists at a distance of one base, and base qualities are not known.

Peripheral blood CD8+ and CD4+ T cells from healthy donors, Susac syndrome patients and multiple sclerosis patients were profiled using high-throughput TCR beta sequencing. The Susac syndrome patients fulfilled recently defined diagnostic criteria for definite or probable disease. Bulk CD8+ and CD4+ T cells were purified magnetically by negative isolation, whereas CD8+ TEMRA cells were enriched by FACS. Blood was drawn into EDTA tubes, processed within 24 hours, and PBMCs were isolated by density gradient centrifugation. PBMCs intended for TCR sequencing were cryopreserved in liquid nitrogen and thawed later in a water bath at 37 degrees C. A purity of at least 90% was achieved for sorted or isolated CD4+, CD8+ and CD8+ TEMRA cells. The germline V end is reduced by 0 bases and the J end by 7 bases; junction bases left unmatched: 5. The CDR3 covers 16 residues, taking in both the cysteine and the phenylalanine. The sequence is cut down to CDR3 DNA, 48 bases in frame from base 1. The germline V gene gives CDR1 as SGDLS and CDR2 as YYNGEE.

Overall study results and their limits: The TCR sequencing and HLA analysis was acknowledged to have included a relatively small number of individuals. The CD4+ T cell repertoire of patients with Susac syndrome showed no detectable clonal expansion.

RNA was extracted using the RNeasy kit, and about 0.45 to 1 ug of the RNA was reverse transcribed with random hexamers. The immunoSEQ multiplex PCR assay, which covers 54 Vbeta and 13 Jbeta segments, was used to amplify TCR beta CDR3 regions. PCR amplification bias was corrected using a synthetic template baseline for primer optimization and computational correction. Per the source publication's procedure: Reads were annotated to V, D and J genes according to IMGT and were analyzed with immunoSEQ Analyzer, with only productive sequences retained. To calculate clonality, Shannon entropy was normalized by log2 of the number of productive unique sequences and then subtracted from one. For each patient and control, public and private clones were evaluated within the 100 most prevalent clones. A clone was defined as Susac-specific if it was absent from the healthy and MS cohorts, from about a thousand published viral clones and from other ImmuneACCESS disease sequences. The public reads were run again by TCRdb, first through fastp at Q25 and then through MiXCR, and only productive beta chains were kept. Under each unique CDR3 protein, matching rows form one entry showing the most common genes and DNA. The V and J calls were determined by TCRdb, not by the authors. For this sample the table gives 150,000 to 200,000 distinct CDR3 sequences, of which around 94% were detected only once. 0.12% of the sample goes to the ten largest clones.

This clonotype originated in a human donor with Susac syndrome. The rearrangement joined TRBV9 to TRBJ1-6; TRBD1 aligns with 9 central bases. Sequenced: CD4+ T cells from PBMCs. The CDR3 protein is CASSVGVTGGNSPLHF. Here is the DNA: TGTGCCAGCAGCGTAGGGGTGACAGGGGGAAATTCACCCCTCCACTTT.